Shown below are 13 T cell receptor beta chains from a single sample sequenced in a study of cytomegalovirus exposure and HLA in healthy donors. The protocol was immunoSEQ multiplex PCR, while the TCRdb copy is restricted to in-frame clones and leaves out a portion. The data contain some 150,000 clones, 88% of them singletons. Sequencing was carried out using PBMCs. The receptors shown here come from a woman under 30 in good health and CMV-seropositive.

This chain links TRBV29-1 with TRBJ2-5; D ambiguous. Trimming cost V 8 bases and J 5 bases, with 6 bases left between them. The CDR3 is 9 residues long. The germline gives CDR1 SQVTM, CDR2 ANQGSEA. The CDR3 region has the DNA TGCAGCTCCGAGGAGACCCAGTACTTC. Translating it yields CSSEETQYF.

The V call is TRBV6-5, the J call TRBJ2-1; D gene ambiguous. Germline V gene sequence: CDR1 MNHEY, CDR2 SVGAGI. This CDR3 has 13 residues. V was trimmed by 0 bases and J by 6 bases, leaving 6 bases between them. Here the CDR3 reads CASSYSRRNEQFF. The CDR3 nucleotides are TGTGCCAGCAGTTACTCGCGTCGCAATGAGCAGTTCTTC.

This rearrangement joins TRBV5-6 to TRBJ2-1, with 7 nucleotides matching TRBD2. The CDR3 contains 17 residues. Trimming took 0 bases from V and 6 from J; bases not matched to a gene: 12. CDR1 and CDR2 from the germline V gene are SGHDT and YYEEEE. As DNA, the CDR3 is TGTGCCAGCAGCTTGGCTGTTAGCGCGGGAGTAAGCAATGAGCAGTTCTTC. Its translation: CASSLAVSAGVSNEQFF.

This clone has just a few counts. The V call is TRBV6-5, the J call TRBJ2-7; 7 positions match TRBD2. The CDR3 is made up of 14 amino acids. Germline loops: CDR1 MNHEY, CDR2 SVGAGI. Trimming cost V 5 bases and J 5 bases; bases outside gene matches: 9. In DNA form, the CDR3 reads TGTGCCAGCAGTAACGGAGCAGGGAGGGACGAGCAGTACTTC. This encodes CASSNGAGRDEQYF.

The rearrangement uses TRBV6-5 and TRBJ2-1; unclear D gene. Trimming left V 7 bases short and J 1 base short, with 8 bases between. The CDR3 covers 13 residues. CDR1 is MNHEY, CDR2 SVGAGI, per germline. Here the CDR3 DNA reads TGTGCCAGCAAGCCCCGATCCTACAATGAGCAGTTCTTC. Translation: CASKPRSYNEQFF.

V gene TRBV27 combines with J gene TRBJ2-7; TRBD1 agrees at 9 bases. The CDR3 length is 16 residues. Trimming at V came to 0 bases and at J to 0 bases, leaving 3 bases not matched to a gene. Germline V gene lookup returns CDR1 MNHEY and CDR2 SMNVEV (reference sequence). Written as DNA, the CDR3 is TGTGCCAGCAGTTTATCGGGGACAGGGAACTCCTACGAGCAGTACTTC. Its protein product is CASSLSGTGNSYEQYF.

This rearrangement joins TRBV4-3 to TRBJ2-7; 8 bases agree with TRBD2. Germline trimming cut 0 bases from V and 0 bases from J; bases unmatched to any gene: 7. Per germline, CDR1 LGHNA and CDR2 YSLEER. This CDR3 spans 17 amino acids. CDR3 region: CASSQDTGAGVSYEQYF. The CDR3 DNA follows: TGCGCCAGCAGCCAAGATACGGGAGCGGGGGTCTCCTACGAGCAGTACTTC.

This clone has just one count. The DNA for the CDR3 is TGTGCCAGCTCACCAGAGAATAGCGGCTACTACGAGCAGTACTTC. Translating gives CASSPENSGYYEQYF. V and J are TRBV18 and TRBJ2-7, with D possibly TRBD2 on 6 matching bases. V was cut by 2 bases and J by 3 bases, with 14 bases left in between. The CDR3 totals 15 residues. From germline, CDR1 is KGHSH and CDR2 LQKENI.

This clone was seen only once. The chain has TRBV10-3 and TRBJ1-2, with D tentatively TRBD1 (6 bases). From germline, CDR1 is ENHRY and CDR2 SYGVKD. V dropped 6 bases and J dropped 2 bases, with 13 bases sitting between them. This CDR3 spans 14 amino acids. The CDR3 reads CAISQGMGNYGYTF. CDR3 DNA: TGTGCCATCAGCCAGGGGATGGGGAACTATGGCTACACCTTC.

The chain recombines TRBV5-1 with TRBJ2-3; TRBD2 matches at 7 bases. The germline CDR1 and CDR2 sequences are SGHRS and YFSETQ. After removal of 4 bases from V and 2 bases from J, the junction contained 10 bases not matched to a gene. The CDR3 runs to 16 residues. Here the CDR3 DNA reads TGCGCCAGCAGCACGGGACTACGAAAAGACACAGATACGCAGTATTTT. This translates into CASSTGLRKDTDTQYF.

This rearrangement joins TRBV5-1 to TRBJ2-5; D perhaps matches TRBD2 (7 bases). This CDR3 is 16 amino acids long. The ends were cut back, 0 bases at V and 0 bases at J, with 12 bases in the middle. Germline V gene sequence: CDR1 SGHRS, CDR2 YFSETQ. The CDR3 bases are TGCGCCAGCAGCTTGGAACCGGGGGGCCACCAAGAGACCCAGTACTTC. Translation: CASSLEPGGHQETQYF.

The chain combines TRBV7-3 with TRBJ2-2; 10 bases fit TRBD2. The germline CDR1 and CDR2 sequences are SGHTA and FQGTGA. V shed 6 bases and J 7 bases; nucleotides not matched to a gene: 8. CDR3 size: 15 residues. The CDR3 sequence is CASSSSGGVGGELFF. The CDR3 DNA is TGTGCCAGCAGTTCTAGCGGGGGCGTTGGCGGGGAGCTGTTTTTT.

The J gene is TRBJ1-1, the V gene TRBV5-4, with D possibly TRBD1 on 5 matching bases. The germline gives CDR1 SGHNT, CDR2 YYREEE (reference sequence). With 9 bases removed from V and 5 bases from J, the gap between germline ends came to 14 bases. The CDR3 is 12 amino acids. The CDR3 protein is CAIAVGETEAFF. In nucleotides, the CDR3 is TGTGCCATCGCAGTAGGGGAAACTGAAGCTTTCTTT.